Listed below are T cell receptor beta chains from one sample, sequenced in a study of T cell responses to AZD1222 COVID-19 vaccine. Assay: immunoSEQ multiplex PCR; the TCRdb copy retains only in-frame clones and omits some. The data contain tens of thousands of clones, approximately 90% of them singletons. The material was peripheral blood, obtained on day 0 of AZD1222 vaccination. These receptor sequences come from an adult in good health. The CDR3 runs from the conserved cysteine through the conserved F or W. D genes are given only for firm matches. Some rows have no size entry. The others give once, few or many, or a class for an expanded clone.

NA	TRBV5-1	NA	TRBJ1-5	CASSLDAGNQPQHF	TGCGCCAGCAGCTTGGACGCCGGCAATCAGCCCCAGCATTTT
NA	TRBV14	NA	TRBJ1-2	CASSQGAFRGYGYTF	TGTGCCAGCAGCCAAGGGGCCTTCCGGGGCTATGGCTACACCTTC
NA	TRBV19	NA	TRBJ2-2	CASSIDGGVTGELFF	TGTGCCAGTAGTATCGACGGGGGCGTGACCGGGGAGCTGTTTTTT
NA	TRBV6-5	TRBD1	TRBJ1-2	CASSPTGDYGYTF	TGTGCCAGCAGCCCGACAGGGGACTATGGCTACACCTTC
NA	TRBV5-1	NA	TRBJ2-7	CASSLAGSYKQYF	TGCGCCAGCAGCTTGGCCGGTTCCTACAAGCAGTACTTC
NA	TRBV28	NA	TRBJ2-5	CASSPRQIQETQYF	TGTGCCAGCAGTCCTCGACAGATTCAAGAGACCCAGTACTTC
once	TRBV18	TRBD1	TRBJ1-5	CASSTGTGEQPQHF	TGTGCCAGCTCAACCGGGACAGGGGAGCAGCCCCAGCATTTT
medium-sized	TRBV6-1	TRBD2	TRBJ2-7	CASSVAGGSSYEQYF	TGTGCCAGCAGTGTAGCGGGGGGGAGCTCCTACGAGCAGTACTTC
NA	TRBV3-1/TRBV3-2	NA	TRBJ1-5	CASSQGGMGNQPQHF	TGTGCCAGCAGCCAAGGGGGAATGGGCAATCAGCCCCAGCATTTT
NA	TRBV5-1	NA	TRBJ1-2	CASSMMMGYGYTF	TGCGCCAGCAGCATGATGATGGGCTATGGCTACACCTTC
NA	TRBV7-8	NA	TRBJ1-2	CASSPTRGGRGDYGYTF	TGTGCCAGCAGCCCCACCCGGGGAGGGAGAGGTGACTATGGCTACACCTTC
NA	TRBV19	TRBD1	TRBJ1-1	CASRIPGQGSEAFF	TGTGCCAGTCGAATACCGGGACAGGGGTCGGAAGCTTTCTTT
NA	TRBV5-1	TRBD1	TRBJ1-1	CASSLWTGPYEAFF	TGCGCCAGCAGCTTGTGGACAGGACCTTATGAAGCTTTCTTT
NA	TRBV28	NA	TRBJ1-5	CASSLQLFSSNQPQHF	TGTGCCAGCAGCCTTCAACTCTTTAGCAGCAATCAGCCCCAGCATTTT
NA	TRBV5-1	TRBD2	TRBJ2-1	CASSLPRLATPNNEQFF	TGCGCCAGCAGCTTGCCTCGACTAGCAACCCCAAACAATGAGCAGTTCTTC
NA	TRBV6-5	NA	TRBJ1-2	CASSYSGGPKGYTF	TGTGCCAGCAGTTACAGTGGGGGGCCCAAGGGCTACACCTTC
NA	TRBV2	NA	TRBJ1-2	CASSANGVNYGYTF	TGTGCCAGCAGCGCAAACGGGGTTAACTATGGCTACACCTTC
once	TRBV9	NA	TRBJ2-7	CASSVEGSATSRQYF	TGTGCCAGCAGCGTAGAGGGGAGTGCGACTTCCCGGCAGTACTTC
few	TRBV9	NA	TRBJ1-1	CASRLGSGNTEAFF	TGTGCCAGCCGTCTGGGGTCAGGAAACACTGAAGCTTTCTTT
NA	TRBV3-1/TRBV3-2	NA	TRBJ2-2	CASSQDTKTGELFF	TGTGCCAGCAGCCAAGATACGAAAACCGGGGAGCTGTTTTTT
NA	TRBV6-5	NA	TRBJ1-1	CASRKARVMNTEAFF	TGTGCCAGCAGGAAGGCGCGGGTCATGAACACTGAAGCTTTCTTT
NA	TRBV30	NA	TRBJ1-1	CAWKTGTANTEAFF	TGTGCCTGGAAAACCGGGACTGCGAACACTGAAGCTTTCTTT
NA	TRBV19	NA	TRBJ1-2	CASGRVGYTF	TGTGCCAGCGGCAGGGTTGGCTACACCTTC
NA	TRBV13	NA	TRBJ1-2	CASSLGLGTYGYTF	TGTGCCAGCAGCTTAGGCCTAGGGACCTATGGCTACACCTTC
NA	TRBV4-3	TRBD1	TRBJ1-2	CASSRGQGMSLYGYTF	TGCGCCAGCAGCCGTGGACAGGGAATGTCCCTCTATGGCTACACCTTC
NA	TRBV11-3	NA	TRBJ2-3	CASSLGGSLSDTQYF	TGTGCCAGCAGCTTAGGGGGGTCCCTATCAGATACGCAGTATTTT
NA	TRBV29-1	NA	TRBJ2-1	CSSRPEADSYNEQFF	TGCAGCTCCCGGCCGGAAGCGGATTCCTACAATGAGCAGTTCTTC
NA	TRBV6-5	NA	TRBJ1-1	CASSYSLSGITEAFF	TGTGCCAGCAGTTACTCGTTGTCAGGGATCACTGAAGCTTTCTTT
NA	TRBV7-2	TRBD2	TRBJ2-7	CASSLARTSGGSPYEQYF	TGTGCCAGCAGCTTAGCCAGGACTAGCGGGGGGTCCCCCTACGAGCAGTACTTC
NA	TRBV13	TRBD1	TRBJ1-6	CASSLGQLASPLHF	TGTGCCAGCAGCTTGGGACAGTTGGCTTCACCCCTCCACTTT
NA	TRBV7-9	NA	TRBJ2-7	CASSLASTGSYEQYF	TGTGCCAGCAGCTTAGCGTCGACTGGCTCCTACGAGCAGTACTTC
NA	TRBV5-1	TRBD1	TRBJ2-1	CASSLVSGDRGFNEQFF	TGCGCCAGCAGCTTGGTATCGGGCGACAGGGGTTTTAATGAGCAGTTCTTC
NA	TRBV7-9	NA	TRBJ1-6	CASSLTGGGSPLHF	TGTGCCAGCAGCCTGACAGGCGGAGGTTCACCCCTCCACTTT
NA	TRBV3-1/TRBV3-2	TRBD2	TRBJ2-3	CASSPPPLAGDSNTQYF	TGTGCCAGCAGCCCTCCCCCCCTAGCGGGAGATAGTAATACGCAGTATTTT
NA	TRBV6-1	NA	TRBJ1-5	CASSEGQATRSPQHF	TGTGCCAGCAGTGAAGGACAGGCGACAAGGTCGCCCCAGCATTTT
NA	TRBV3-1/TRBV3-2	TRBD1	TRBJ2-4	CASSSNQRGQTKNIQYF	TGTGCCAGCAGCTCGAATCAGAGGGGGCAGACCAAAAACATTCAGTACTTC